What follows describes a single T cell receptor beta chain. These data come from a study of blood T cell repertoires in COVID-19. Sequenced by immunoSEQ multiplex PCR; TCRdb stores in-frame clones only, minus some. In the table there are hundreds of thousands of clones, about 89% of which are singletons. Source material: peripheral blood. The TCR sequence derives from a woman aged 55 to 70 with acute or convalescent COVID-19.

The CDR3 loop reads CASSYRGGSQPQHF. The DNA for the CDR3 is TGTGCCAGCAGCTACAGGGGTGGAAGTCAGCCCCAGCATTTT. The rearrangement links TRBV28 to TRBJ1-5; 7 nucleotides agree with TRBD1. This CDR3 is 14 amino acids long. Per germline, CDR1 MDHEN and CDR2 SYDVKM. V gave up 6 bases and J gave up 6 bases; unmatched junction bases: 8.